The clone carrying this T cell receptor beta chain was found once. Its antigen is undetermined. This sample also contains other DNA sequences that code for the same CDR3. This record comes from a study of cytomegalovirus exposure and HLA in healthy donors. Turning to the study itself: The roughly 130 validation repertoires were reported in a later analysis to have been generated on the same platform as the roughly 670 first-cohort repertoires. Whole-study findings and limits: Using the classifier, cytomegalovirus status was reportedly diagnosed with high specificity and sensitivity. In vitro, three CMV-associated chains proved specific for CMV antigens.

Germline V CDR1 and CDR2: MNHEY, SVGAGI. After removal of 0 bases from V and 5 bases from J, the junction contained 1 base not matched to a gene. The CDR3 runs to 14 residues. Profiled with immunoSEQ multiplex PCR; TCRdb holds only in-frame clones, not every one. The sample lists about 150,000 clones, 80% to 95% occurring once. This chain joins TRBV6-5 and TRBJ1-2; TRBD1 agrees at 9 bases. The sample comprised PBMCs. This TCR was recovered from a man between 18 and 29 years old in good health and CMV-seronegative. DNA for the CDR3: TGTGCCAGCAGTTACTCGGACAGGGGTTATGGCTACACCTTC. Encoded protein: CASSYSDRGYGYTF.